These 28 T cell receptor beta chains were sequenced from one sample in a study of blood T cell repertoires in COVID-19. Clones were sequenced by immunoSEQ multiplex PCR, and TCRdb holds only the in-frame ones, with some missing. This sample has about 250,000 clones, with roughly 84% found just once. The specimen sequenced was peripheral blood. These receptors came from a middle-aged man with active or convalescent COVID-19.

V usage is TRBV19 and J usage is TRBJ1-1; TRBD1 aligns across 8 bases. The CDR3 has 13 amino acids. CDR1 and CDR2 from the germline V gene are LNHDA and SQIVND (reference sequence). With V trimmed by 6 bases and J by 4 bases, 4 bases remained unmatched. The CDR3 protein is CASRRGQGTEAFF. CDR3 DNA: TGTGCCAGTAGGAGAGGACAGGGCACTGAAGCTTTCTTT.

This clone was seen only once. The chain links TRBV7-8 to TRBJ1-1; 9 bases agree with TRBD1. From germline, CDR1 is SGHVS and CDR2 FQNEAQ. CDR3 length: 14 amino acids. The V gene end was trimmed by 5 bases and the J gene end by 4 bases; junction bases not matched to a gene: 5. The CDR3 is CASSGQGRSTEAFF. CDR3 nucleotide sequence: TGTGCCAGCAGCGGACAGGGGAGGAGCACTGAAGCTTTCTTT.

CDR3 DNA: TGTGCCAGCAGCCCGCCCGGGATTGCCAAAGAGACCCAGTACTTC. It is translated as CASSPPGIAKETQYF. The chain carries TRBV28 and TRBJ2-5, with D maybe TRBD2 (5 bases). The CDR3 is 15 amino acids. Germline V lookup: CDR1 MDHEN, CDR2 SYDVKM. With 6 bases removed from V and 3 bases from J, the gap between germline ends came to 17 bases.

This clone has only one observation. This chain joins TRBV19 and TRBJ1-5; no reliable D call. V was clipped by 7 bases and J by 4 bases, with 20 bases between them. The CDR3 consists of 16 residues. Looked up from germline, CDR1 is LNHDA and CDR2 is SQIVND (reference sequence). CDR3 sequence: CASTPLGADRNQPQHF. The CDR3 DNA is TGTGCCAGTACCCCCTTAGGAGCAGACCGGAATCAGCCCCAGCATTTT.

This clone showed up just a few times. The chain has TRBV30 and TRBJ1-1; 9 bases agree with TRBD1. CDR3 length: 13 residues. Germline V gene lookup returns CDR1 GTSNPN and CDR2 SVGIG (reference sequence). The CDR3 region is CAGGQGALGAAFF. The CDR3 DNA is TGTGCGGGGGGACAGGGCGCCCTTGGGGCAGCTTTCTTT.

DNA for the CDR3: TGTGCCAGCAGTTGGGCACAAGAGACCCAGTACTTC. Amino acid sequence: CASSWAQETQYF. The chain carries TRBV5-6 and TRBJ2-5; D call uncertain. Germline V gives CDR1 SGHDT, CDR2 YYEEEE. V shed 5 bases and J shed 2 bases, with 7 bases lying between them. The CDR3 loop spans 12 amino acids.

The CDR3 bases are TGTGCCAGCAGCCTTAACGGCGCCGCGGGCACTGAAGCTTTCTTT. Residues: CASSLNGAAGTEAFF. The chain combines TRBV3-1 (or the pseudogene TRBV3-2) with TRBJ1-1; D gene unclear. Germline CDR1 is LGHDT and CDR2 is YNNKEL (reference sequence). The CDR3 length is 15 residues. V lost 4 bases and J lost 4, with 16 bases in between.

This clone was recorded many times. CDR3 sequence: CASSQVQDYEQYF. The CDR3 DNA reads TGTGCCAGCAGCCAAGTGCAGGACTACGAGCAGTACTTC. The J gene is TRBJ2-7, the V gene TRBV3-1 (or the pseudogene TRBV3-2); D not resolved. The CDR3 runs to 13 residues. Germline V gene data show CDR1 as LGHDT and CDR2 as YNNKEL (reference sequence). Trimming stripped 1 base from V and 3 bases from J, with 7 bases between.

This rearrangement joins TRBV6-1 to TRBJ2-7; 9 nucleotides agree with TRBD1. V was pared by 2 bases and J by 7 bases, with 6 bases of the junction left unmatched. The CDR3 has 14 residues. Germline V CDR1 and CDR2: MNHNS, SASEGT. Here the CDR3 reads CASSENRQGGEQYF. The CDR3 coding sequence is TGTGCCAGCAGTGAAAACAGACAGGGGGGAGAGCAGTACTTC.

The chain employs TRBV2 and TRBJ1-2; 7 bases agree with TRBD1. Germline V gene lookup returns CDR1 SNHLY and CDR2 FYNNEI. V lost 3 bases to trimming and J lost 8 bases; unmatched junction nucleotides: 9. The CDR3 loop spans 14 amino acids. CDR3 bases: TGTGCCAGCAGTGATAGACAGGGACTTTCGGGCTACACCTTC. Translation: CASSDRQGLSGYTF.

The chain combines TRBV6-2 or TRBV6-3 with TRBJ2-1; D might be TRBD2 (6 bases). Trimming removed 0 bases from V and 7 bases from J, with 10 bases in between. The CDR3 covers 14 residues. Germline V gene lookup returns CDR1 MNHEY and CDR2 SVGEGT. The CDR3 coding sequence is TGTGCCAGCAGTTACTCGGCGGGGTTGAATGAGCAGTTCTTC. Amino acid sequence: CASSYSAGLNEQFF.

The genes are TRBV9 and TRBJ2-5, with a possible D match to TRBD1 (6 bases). The CDR3 covers 15 residues. Germline V gene data show CDR1 as SGDLS and CDR2 as YYNGEE. Trimming removed 2 bases at V and 4 bases at J, with 15 bases between. As DNA, the CDR3 is TGTGCCAGCAGCGTCTCTACAGGGTTCCTAGAGACCCAGTACTTC. Amino acid sequence: CASSVSTGFLETQYF. Looking up the rest from reference TRBV9 and TRBJ2-5 gives the full variable domain: DSGVTQTPKHLITATGQRVTLRCSPRSGDLSVYWYQQSLDQGLQFLIQYYNGEERAKGNILERFSAQQFPDLHSELNLSSLELGDSALYFCASSVSTGFLETQYFGPGTRLLVL.

The gene calls are TRBV20-1 and TRBJ1-4; 8 bases align to TRBD1. The junction had 10 bases not matched to a gene; V was cut back by 3 bases and J by 7 bases. In germline, CDR1 is DFQATT, CDR2 SNEGSKA (reference sequence). The CDR3 has 15 amino acids. The CDR3 sequence: CSASPQGAIGEKLFF. For the CDR3, the DNA is TGCAGTGCTAGTCCCCAGGGGGCTATCGGTGAAAAACTGTTTTTT.

J is TRBJ1-1 and V is TRBV10-3; D is unresolved. Germline loops: CDR1 ENHRY, CDR2 SYGVKD. V was trimmed by 0 bases and J by 2 bases, leaving 13 bases between them. The CDR3 is 16 residues long. The DNA of the CDR3 is TGTGCCATCAGTGAGTCAGGAGGGATACCTAACACTGAAGCTTTCTTT. Translation: CAISESGGIPNTEAFF.

V and J are TRBV19 and TRBJ2-4; 10 nucleotides agree with TRBD1. The germline CDR1 and CDR2 sequences are LNHDA and SQIVND (reference sequence). V dropped 5 bases and J dropped 8; count of bases not matched to a gene: 3. This CDR3 spans 13 amino acids. The CDR3 region has the DNA TGTGCCAGTAGTGCAGGACAGGGGGACATTCAGTACTTC. It yields the protein CASSAGQGDIQYF.

V is TRBV9 and J is TRBJ1-2; D might be TRBD1 (6 bases). Germline assignment: CDR1 SGDLS and CDR2 YYNGEE. The CDR3 extends over 15 amino acids. Deletions cut 4 bases from V and 5 bases from J, with 18 bases between. CDR3 protein: CASSPRGGGPYGYTF. CDR3 bases: TGTGCCAGCAGCCCCCGAGGGGGGGGTCCTTATGGCTACACCTTC.

The chain carries TRBV15 and TRBJ1-2; 7 bases are a match to TRBD1. Trimming cost V 4 bases and J 4 bases; bases outside gene matches: 6. The V gene's germline CDR1 is LNHNV and CDR2 YYDKDF (reference sequence). The CDR3 loop spans 14 amino acids. The CDR3 nucleotides are TGTGCCACCAGCAAGAGAGGGGGCGTCTATGGCTACACCTTC. This sequence encodes CATSKRGGVYGYTF.

The chain has TRBV4-2 and TRBJ2-5, with 9 bases lining up with TRBD2. Trimming cost V 1 base and J 5 bases; bases outside gene matches: 14. This CDR3 has 18 residues. Germline CDR1 and CDR2: LGHNA and YNFKEQ. The CDR3 protein is CASSQVDLAGRVEETQYF. The CDR3 nucleotides are TGTGCCAGCAGCCAAGTAGATCTAGCGGGGCGGGTGGAGGAGACCCAGTACTTC.

DNA of the CDR3: TGTGCCTGGAGTGCCGGTCGGGGGAGCACAGATACGCAGTATTTT. Its protein is CAWSAGRGSTDTQYF. This sequence joins TRBV30 and TRBJ2-3, with D possibly matching TRBD2 (6 bases). The CDR3 covers 15 residues. From germline, CDR1 is GTSNPN and CDR2 SVGIG (reference sequence). V lost 1 base and J lost 0, with 11 bases in between. The whole variable domain, filled in from reference TRBV30 and TRBJ2-3, reads SQTIHQWPATLVQPVGSPLSLECTVEGTSNPNLYWYRQAAGRGLQLLFYSVGIGQISSEVPQNLSASRPQDRQFILSSKKLLLSDSGFYLCAWSAGRGSTDTQYFGPGTRLTVL.

This clone has more than one count but fewer than ten. J is TRBJ1-5 and V is TRBV7-9; 7 bases are a match to TRBD1. The V gene end was trimmed by 5 bases and the J gene end by 5 bases; junction bases not matched to a gene: 15. CDR1 is SEHNR, CDR2 FQNEAQ, per germline (reference sequence). The CDR3 has 17 residues. The CDR3 spells CASSPGVGQAYYQPQHF. In nucleotides, the CDR3 is TGTGCCAGCAGCCCCGGCGTAGGACAGGCCTATTATCAGCCCCAGCATTTT. The full variable domain, in which reference TRBV7-9 and TRBJ1-5 provide the parts outside the CDR3, is DTGVSQNPRHKITKRGQNVTFRCDPISEHNRLYWYRQTLGQGPEFLTYFQNEAQLEKSRLLSDRFSAERPKGSFSTLEIQRTEQGDSAMYLCASSPGVGQAYYQPQHFGDGTRLSIL.

The chain uses TRBV30 and TRBJ2-1, with 9 bases fitting TRBD2. The trim removed 3 bases at V and 5 bases at J, leaving 2 bases unmatched. The length of the CDR3 is 13 residues. The germline gives CDR1 GTSNPN, CDR2 SVGIG (reference sequence). In DNA form, the CDR3 reads TGTGCCTGGAGGGTAGCGGGGGACAATGAGCAGTTCTTC. Amino acids: CAWRVAGDNEQFF.

Of note for this clone: One junction end disagrees with the germline gene, perhaps due to a read error. The genes are TRBV29-1 and TRBJ1-2; TRBD1 agrees at 9 bases. CDR1 is SQVTM and CDR2 is ANQGSEA in the germline V gene. This CDR3 is 14 amino acids long. CDR3 in amino acids: CSVEDRGKDYGYTF. The CDR3 nucleotides are TGCAGCGTAGAAGACAGGGGGAAAGACTATGGCTACACCTTC.

This chain joins TRBV7-2 and TRBJ1-5; TRBD1 matches at 7 bases. The germline CDR1 and CDR2 sequences are SGHTA and FQGNSA. The CDR3 is made up of 15 amino acids. Germline trimming cut 5 bases from V and 1 base from J; bases unmatched to any gene: 5. CDR3 sequence: CASSVRQGSNQPQHF. The CDR3 bases are TGTGCCAGCAGCGTCCGACAGGGAAGCAATCAGCCCCAGCATTTT.

With respect to this clone: Within the sample, other DNA sequences also encode this same CDR3. The V gene is TRBV19, the J gene TRBJ2-7, with 7 bases lining up with TRBD2. V lost 5 bases and J lost 4; bases outside the gene matches: 2. The CDR3 covers 12 residues. Germline CDR1 LNHDA, CDR2 SQIVND (reference sequence). CDR3 protein: CASSGGDYEQYF. Written as DNA, the CDR3 is TGTGCCAGTAGTGGGGGGGATTACGAGCAGTACTTC.

The chain employs TRBV19 and TRBJ2-1; 7 bases fit TRBD1. The germline V gene encodes CDR1 LNHDA and CDR2 SQIVND (reference sequence). With 7 bases clipped from V and 0 bases from J, the junction kept 12 bases outside the gene matches. This CDR3 is built from 17 residues. The CDR3 nucleotides read TGTGCCAGTACAAACAGGGGTCGCCCCATCTCCTACAATGAGCAGTTCTTC. Translating it yields CASTNRGRPISYNEQFF.

This sequence joins TRBV5-6 and TRBJ1-5, with D tentatively TRBD1 (6 bases). Trimming removed 4 bases from V and 1 base from J, with 9 bases in between. The germline gives CDR1 SGHDT, CDR2 YYEEEE. CDR3 length: 14 amino acids. CDR3 residues: CASSVQGSNQPQHF. The CDR3 coding sequence is TGTGCCAGCAGCGTACAGGGAAGCAATCAGCCCCAGCATTTT.

The V gene is TRBV5-1, the J gene TRBJ1-4, with 7 bases aligning to TRBD1. The CDR3 has 14 amino acids. The germline gives CDR1 SGHRS, CDR2 YFSETQ. Trimming took 4 bases from V and 8 from J; bases not matched to a gene: 8. The CDR3 coding sequence is TGCGCCAGCAGCCACGGACAGGCTGGGGAAAAACTGTTTTTT. Residues: CASSHGQAGEKLFF.

In nucleotides, the CDR3 is TGCGCCAGCAGCCTCATCCCAACCGGGACAGGGGGCACCTACACTGAAGCTTTCTTT. Protein: CASSLIPTGTGGTYTEAFF. This chain uses TRBV4-1 with TRBJ1-1; TRBD1 agrees at 12 bases. Germline lookup yields CDR1 MGHRA and CDR2 YSYEKL. V lost 4 bases to trimming and J lost 3 bases; unmatched junction nucleotides: 15. CDR3 size: 19 residues.